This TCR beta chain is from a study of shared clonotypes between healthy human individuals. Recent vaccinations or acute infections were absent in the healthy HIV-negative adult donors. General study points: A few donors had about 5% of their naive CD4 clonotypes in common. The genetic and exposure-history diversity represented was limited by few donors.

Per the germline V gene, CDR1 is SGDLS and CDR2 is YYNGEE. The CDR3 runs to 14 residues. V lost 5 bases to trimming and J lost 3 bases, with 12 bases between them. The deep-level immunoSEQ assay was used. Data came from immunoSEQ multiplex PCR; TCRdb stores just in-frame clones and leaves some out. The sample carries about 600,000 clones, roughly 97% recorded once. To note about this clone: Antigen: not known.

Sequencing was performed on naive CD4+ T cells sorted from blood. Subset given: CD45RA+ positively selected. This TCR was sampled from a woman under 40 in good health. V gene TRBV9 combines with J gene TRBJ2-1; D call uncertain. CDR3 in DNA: TGTGCCAGCAGTTCCTCACTGGACTACAATGAGCAGTTCTTC. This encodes CASSSSLDYNEQFF. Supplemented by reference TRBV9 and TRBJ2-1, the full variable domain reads DSGVTQTPKHLITATGQRVTLRCSPRSGDLSVYWYQQSLDQGLQFLIQYYNGEERAKGNILERFSAQQFPDLHSELNLSSLELGDSALYFCASSSSLDYNEQFFGPGTRLTVL.